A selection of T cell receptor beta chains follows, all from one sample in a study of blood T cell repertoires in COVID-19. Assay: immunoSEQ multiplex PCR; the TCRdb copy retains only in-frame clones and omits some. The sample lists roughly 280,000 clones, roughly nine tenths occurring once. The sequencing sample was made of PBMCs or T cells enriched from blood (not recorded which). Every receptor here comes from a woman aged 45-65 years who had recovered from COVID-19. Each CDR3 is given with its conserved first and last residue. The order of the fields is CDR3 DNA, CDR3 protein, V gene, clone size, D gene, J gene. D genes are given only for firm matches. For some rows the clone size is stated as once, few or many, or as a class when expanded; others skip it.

cdr3_nt: TGTGCCAGCAGCTCGGGGACACCCAATTCACCCCTCCACTTT; cdr3_aa: CASSSGTPNSPLHF; v_call: TRBV9; clone_size: -; d_call: -; j_call: TRBJ1-6
cdr3_nt: TGTGCCAGCAGTCCCCAGGAGCTGACTAGCGGGACGGTTCGGGAGACCCAGTACTTC; cdr3_aa: CASSPQELTSGTVRETQYF; v_call: TRBV27; clone_size: -; d_call: TRBD2; j_call: TRBJ2-5
cdr3_nt: TGCAGTGCTAGAAGTATCGAGAAACTGTTTTTT; cdr3_aa: CSARSIEKLFF; v_call: TRBV20-1; clone_size: once; d_call: -; j_call: TRBJ1-4
cdr3_nt: TGTGCCAGCTCACCAGCCGGACTTGCCAGACAGCCCCAGCATTTT; cdr3_aa: CASSPAGLARQPQHF; v_call: TRBV18; clone_size: -; d_call: -; j_call: TRBJ1-5
cdr3_nt: TGTGCCAGCAGCTTATTGGGACAAATCACCGGGGAGCTGTTTTTT; cdr3_aa: CASSLLGQITGELFF; v_call: TRBV7-9; clone_size: -; d_call: -; j_call: TRBJ2-2
cdr3_nt: TGTGCCAGCAGCCCTCAGACTAGCGGGAGGGATGGGCAGTACTTC; cdr3_aa: CASSPQTSGRDGQYF; v_call: TRBV7-9; clone_size: -; d_call: TRBD2; j_call: TRBJ2-7
cdr3_nt: TGTGCCAGCAGCTTAGATCTCGGGACAGTGGACGAGCAGTTCTTC; cdr3_aa: CASSLDLGTVDEQFF; v_call: TRBV11-2; clone_size: -; d_call: TRBD1; j_call: TRBJ2-1
cdr3_nt: TGCGCCAGCAGCCAAGGGGCGACAGTAAACTATGGCTACACCTTC; cdr3_aa: CASSQGATVNYGYTF; v_call: TRBV4-1; clone_size: -; d_call: -; j_call: TRBJ1-2
cdr3_nt: TGTGCCAGCAGCTTGTTTAGCGGCAGGAGGAATGAGCAGTTCTTC; cdr3_aa: CASSLFSGRRNEQFF; v_call: TRBV5-4; clone_size: -; d_call: -; j_call: TRBJ2-1
cdr3_nt: TGTGCCAGCAGCCCCAGGGGGCGGACTGAAGCTTTCTTT; cdr3_aa: CASSPRGRTEAFF; v_call: TRBV11-2; clone_size: -; d_call: TRBD1; j_call: TRBJ1-1
cdr3_nt: TGCAGCGCAAAACAGGGGGGAACTGAAGCTTTCTTT; cdr3_aa: CSAKQGGTEAFF; v_call: TRBV29-1; clone_size: -; d_call: TRBD1; j_call: TRBJ1-1
cdr3_nt: TGCGCCAGCAGCCAGCAGACAGGGGAAAAACTGTTTTTT; cdr3_aa: CASSQQTGEKLFF; v_call: TRBV4-3; clone_size: -; d_call: TRBD1; j_call: TRBJ1-4
cdr3_nt: TGTGCCAGCAGTTTATCGTCCGCGGACTACGGCCCACGGCAGTACTTC; cdr3_aa: CASSLSSADYGPRQYF; v_call: TRBV27; clone_size: -; d_call: -; j_call: TRBJ2-7
cdr3_nt: TGTGCCAGCAGCGCCACTAGCGGGACGGTAGATACGCAGTATTTT; cdr3_aa: CASSATSGTVDTQYF; v_call: TRBV7-2; clone_size: -; d_call: TRBD2; j_call: TRBJ2-3
cdr3_nt: TGTGCCAGCAGCTTAAGCCTAGCGGGGGAGCAGTTCTTC; cdr3_aa: CASSLSLAGEQFF; v_call: TRBV7-3; clone_size: -; d_call: TRBD2; j_call: TRBJ2-1
cdr3_nt: TGTGCCAGCAGCCTGGGACAGGAAATGGAGCTGTTTTTT; cdr3_aa: CASSLGQEMELFF; v_call: TRBV7-3; clone_size: -; d_call: TRBD1; j_call: TRBJ2-2
cdr3_nt: TGTGCCAGCAGTGAAAGATGGACAGCCGATAATTCACCCCTCCACTTT; cdr3_aa: CASSERWTADNSPLHF; v_call: TRBV2; clone_size: -; d_call: -; j_call: TRBJ1-6